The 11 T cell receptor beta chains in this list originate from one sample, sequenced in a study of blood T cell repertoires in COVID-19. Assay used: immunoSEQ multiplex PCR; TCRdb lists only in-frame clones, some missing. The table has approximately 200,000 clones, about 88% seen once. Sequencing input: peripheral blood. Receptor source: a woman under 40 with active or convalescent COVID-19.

CDR3 amino acids: CASSPPRGTDTQYF. In nucleotides, the CDR3 is TGTGCCAGCAGCCCCCCCCGCGGCACAGATACGCAGTATTTT. The V call is TRBV7-9, the J call TRBJ2-3, with D unresolved. The length of the CDR3 is 14 residues. The V gene lost 5 bases and the J gene lost 1 base, with 10 bases spanning the gap. Germline V CDR1 and CDR2: SEHNR, FQNEAQ (reference sequence). Complete variable domain (other parts from reference TRBV7-9 and TRBJ2-3): DTGVSQNPRHKITKRGQNVTFRCDPISEHNRLYWYRQTLGQGPEFLTYFQNEAQLEKSRLLSDRFSAERPKGSFSTLEIQRTEQGDSAMYLCASSPPRGTDTQYFGPGTRLTVL.

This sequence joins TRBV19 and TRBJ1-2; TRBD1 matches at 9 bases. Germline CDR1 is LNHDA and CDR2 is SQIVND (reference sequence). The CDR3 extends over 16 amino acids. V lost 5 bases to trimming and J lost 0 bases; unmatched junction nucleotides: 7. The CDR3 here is CASSAGQGITNYGYTF. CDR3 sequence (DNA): TGTGCCAGTAGTGCCGGACAGGGGATTACTAACTATGGCTACACCTTC.

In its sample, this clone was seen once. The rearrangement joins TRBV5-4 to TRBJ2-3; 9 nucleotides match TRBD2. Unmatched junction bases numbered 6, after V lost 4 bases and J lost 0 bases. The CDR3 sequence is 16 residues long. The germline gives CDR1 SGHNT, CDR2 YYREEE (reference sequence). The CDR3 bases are TGTGCCAGCAGCCTAAGTACTAGCGGGAGCACAGATACGCAGTATTTT. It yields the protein CASSLSTSGSTDTQYF.

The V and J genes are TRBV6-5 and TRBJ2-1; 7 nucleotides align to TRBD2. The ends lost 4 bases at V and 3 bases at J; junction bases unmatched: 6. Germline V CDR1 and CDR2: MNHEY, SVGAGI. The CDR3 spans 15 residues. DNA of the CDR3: TGTGCCAGCAGTTTGAGCCTAGCGGACTACAATGAGCAGTTCTTC. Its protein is CASSLSLADYNEQFF.

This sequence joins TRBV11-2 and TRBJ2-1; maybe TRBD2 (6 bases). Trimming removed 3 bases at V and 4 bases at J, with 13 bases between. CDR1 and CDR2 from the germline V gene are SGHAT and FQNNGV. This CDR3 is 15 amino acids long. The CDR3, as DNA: TGTGCCAGCAGCTTCCGACTAGACTCTTACAATGAGCAGTTCTTC. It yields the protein CASSFRLDSYNEQFF.

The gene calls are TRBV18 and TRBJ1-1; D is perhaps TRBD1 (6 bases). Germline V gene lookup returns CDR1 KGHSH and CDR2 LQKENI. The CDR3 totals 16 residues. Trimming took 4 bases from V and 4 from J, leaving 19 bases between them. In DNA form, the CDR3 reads TGTGCCAGCTCACTACATGGACAGCCGGGCGCCACTGAAGCTTTCTTT. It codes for CASSLHGQPGATEAFF.

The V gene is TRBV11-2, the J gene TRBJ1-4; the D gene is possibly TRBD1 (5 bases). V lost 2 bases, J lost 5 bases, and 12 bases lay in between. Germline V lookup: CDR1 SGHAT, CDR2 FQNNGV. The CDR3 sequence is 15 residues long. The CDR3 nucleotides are TGTGCCAGCAGCTTAAGTACAGGCCCAAATGAAAAACTGTTTTTT. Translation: CASSLSTGPNEKLFF.

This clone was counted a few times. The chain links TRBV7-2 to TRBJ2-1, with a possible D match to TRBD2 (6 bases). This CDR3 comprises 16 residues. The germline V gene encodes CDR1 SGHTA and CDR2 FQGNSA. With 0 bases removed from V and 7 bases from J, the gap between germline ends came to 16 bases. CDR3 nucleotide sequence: TGTGCCAGCAGCTTAGCGGGCTCCCGCCGGGGGAATGAGCAGTTCTTC. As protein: CASSLAGSRRGNEQFF.

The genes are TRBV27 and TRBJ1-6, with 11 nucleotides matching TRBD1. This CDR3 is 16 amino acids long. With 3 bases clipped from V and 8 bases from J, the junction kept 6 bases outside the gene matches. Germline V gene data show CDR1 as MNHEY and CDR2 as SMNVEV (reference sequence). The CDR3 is CASSLGDRGYYSPLHF. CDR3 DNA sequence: TGTGCCAGCAGTTTGGGGGACAGGGGGTATTATTCACCCCTCCACTTT.

Written as DNA, the CDR3 is TGTGCCAGCAGTTTAACAGGGGGTAGGATGGGAGGGTTAAATGGCTACACCTTC. This encodes CASSLTGGRMGGLNGYTF. The chain employs TRBV27 and TRBJ1-2; 8 nucleotides agree with TRBD1. The CDR3 covers 18 residues. Germline CDR1 reads MNHEY; CDR2 reads SMNVEV (reference sequence). J gave up 6 bases and V 2 bases, and 17 bases lay outside the gene matches.

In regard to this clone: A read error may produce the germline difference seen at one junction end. This CDR3 is CASSRGLAGHHF. CDR3 bases: TGTGCCAGCAGCCGAGGACTAGCGGGACACCACTTC. The rearrangement uses TRBV6-2 or TRBV6-3 and TRBJ2-5; 12 bases fit TRBD2. The germline CDR1 and CDR2 sequences are MNHEY and SVGEGT. The CDR3 is 12 amino acids.